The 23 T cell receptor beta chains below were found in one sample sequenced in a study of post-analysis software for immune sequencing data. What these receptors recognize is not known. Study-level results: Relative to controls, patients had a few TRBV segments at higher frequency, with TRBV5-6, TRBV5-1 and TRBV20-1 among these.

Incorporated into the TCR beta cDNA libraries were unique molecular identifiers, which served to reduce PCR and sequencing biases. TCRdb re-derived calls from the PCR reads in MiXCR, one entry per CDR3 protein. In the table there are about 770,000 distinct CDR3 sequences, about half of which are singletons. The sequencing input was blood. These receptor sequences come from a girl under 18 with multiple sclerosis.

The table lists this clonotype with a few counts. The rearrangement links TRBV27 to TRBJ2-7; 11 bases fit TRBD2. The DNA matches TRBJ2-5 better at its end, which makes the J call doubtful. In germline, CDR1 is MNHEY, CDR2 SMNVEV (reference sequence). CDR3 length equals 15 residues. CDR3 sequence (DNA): TGTGCCAGCGGTGTTCTAGCGGGAGGAAGGGAGACCCAGTACTTC. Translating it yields CASGVLAGGRETQYF.

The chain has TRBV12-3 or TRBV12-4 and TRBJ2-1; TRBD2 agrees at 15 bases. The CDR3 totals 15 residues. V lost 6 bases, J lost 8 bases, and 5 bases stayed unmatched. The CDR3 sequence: CASSRGLAGGHEQFF. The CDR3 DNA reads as TGTGCCAGCAGCCGGGGACTAGCGGGAGGCCATGAGCAGTTCTTC.

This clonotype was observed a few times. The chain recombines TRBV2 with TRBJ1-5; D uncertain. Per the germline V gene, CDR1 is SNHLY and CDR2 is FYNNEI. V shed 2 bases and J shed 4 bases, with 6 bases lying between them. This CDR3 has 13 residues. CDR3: CASSEYGNQPQHF. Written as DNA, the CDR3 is TGTGCCAGCAGTGAATATGGGAATCAGCCCCAGCATTTT.

This CDR3 is CASSETGKGETQYF. In nucleotides, the CDR3 is TGTGCCAGCAGTGAGACAGGGAAAGGAGAGACCCAGTACTTC. The chain combines TRBV2 with TRBJ2-5; 7 positions match TRBD1. This CDR3 is 14 amino acids long. The J segment lost 4 bases and the V segment lost 3 bases, leaving 5 bases of the junction unmatched. CDR1 SNHLY and CDR2 FYNNEI come from the germline V gene.

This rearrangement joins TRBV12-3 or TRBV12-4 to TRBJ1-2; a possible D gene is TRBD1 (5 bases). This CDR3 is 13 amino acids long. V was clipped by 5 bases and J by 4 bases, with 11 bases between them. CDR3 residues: CASSLGTRYGYTF. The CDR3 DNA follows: TGTGCCAGCAGTCTAGGGACCCGCTATGGCTACACCTTC.

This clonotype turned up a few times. The CDR3 region is CSASSTGVAGEKLFF. In DNA, the CDR3 is TGCAGTGCTTCGTCCACAGGGGTGGCAGGGGAAAAACTGTTTTTT. V and J are TRBV20-1 and TRBJ1-4, with TRBD1 identical over 7 bases. The length of the CDR3 is 15 residues. Looked up from germline, CDR1 is DFQATT and CDR2 is SNEGSKA (reference sequence). Germline trimming cut 5 bases from V and 8 bases from J; bases unmatched to any gene: 14.

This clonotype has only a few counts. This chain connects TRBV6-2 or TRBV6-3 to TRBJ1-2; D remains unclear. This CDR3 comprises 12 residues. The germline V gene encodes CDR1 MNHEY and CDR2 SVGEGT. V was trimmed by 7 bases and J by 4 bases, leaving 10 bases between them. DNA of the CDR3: TGTGCCAGCACGCAGGCCCGCTATGGCTACACCTTC. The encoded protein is CASTQARYGYTF.

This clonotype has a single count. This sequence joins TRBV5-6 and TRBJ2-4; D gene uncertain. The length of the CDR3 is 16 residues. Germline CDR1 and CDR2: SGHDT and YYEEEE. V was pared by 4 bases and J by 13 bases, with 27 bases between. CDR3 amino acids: CASSPPVILDEEAQYF. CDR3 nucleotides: TGTGCCAGCAGCCCCCCGGTGATCTTGGATGAAGAGGCCCAGTACTTC.

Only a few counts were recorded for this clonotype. The CDR3 DNA follows: TGCAGCGTTGAGACTAGCTACGGTGAGCAGTTCTTC. It specifies CSVETSYGEQFF. The chain employs TRBV29-1 and TRBJ2-1, with 7 bases aligning to TRBD2. The germline V gene has CDR1 SQVTM and CDR2 ANQGSEA. This CDR3 is 12 amino acids long. Trimming at V came to 3 bases and at J to 9 bases, leaving 5 bases not matched to a gene.

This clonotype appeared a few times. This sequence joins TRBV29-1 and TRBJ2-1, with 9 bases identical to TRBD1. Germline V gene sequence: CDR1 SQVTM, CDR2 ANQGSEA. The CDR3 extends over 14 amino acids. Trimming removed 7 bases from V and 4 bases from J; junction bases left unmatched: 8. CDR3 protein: CSGGGQGSYNEQFF. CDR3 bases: TGCAGCGGGGGGGGACAGGGATCTTACAATGAGCAGTTCTTC.

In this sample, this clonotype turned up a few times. CDR3: CASSQDWAGGTSDTQYF. CDR3 nucleotides: TGTGCCAGCAGCCAAGATTGGGCAGGGGGTACGTCCGATACGCAGTATTTT. The V call is TRBV4-2, the J call TRBJ2-3; the match to TRBD1 covers 7 bases. There are 17 residues in the CDR3. CDR1 is LGHNA and CDR2 is YNFKEQ in the germline V gene. Losses at the gene ends were 0 bases for V and 6 bases for J; bases not matched to a gene: 12.

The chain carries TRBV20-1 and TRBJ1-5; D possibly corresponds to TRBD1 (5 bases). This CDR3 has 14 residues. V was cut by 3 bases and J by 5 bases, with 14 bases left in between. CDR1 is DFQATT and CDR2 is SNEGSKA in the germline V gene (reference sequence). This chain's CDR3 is CSASLARGDQPQHF. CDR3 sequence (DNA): TGCAGTGCTAGTCTTGCTCGGGGGGATCAGCCCCAGCATTTT.

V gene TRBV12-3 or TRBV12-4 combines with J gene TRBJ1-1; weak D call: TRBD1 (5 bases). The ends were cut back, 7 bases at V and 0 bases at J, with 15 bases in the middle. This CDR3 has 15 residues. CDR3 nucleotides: TGTGCCAGCAATCCGGGACGGGGCGTGAACACTGAAGCTTTCTTT. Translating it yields CASNPGRGVNTEAFF.

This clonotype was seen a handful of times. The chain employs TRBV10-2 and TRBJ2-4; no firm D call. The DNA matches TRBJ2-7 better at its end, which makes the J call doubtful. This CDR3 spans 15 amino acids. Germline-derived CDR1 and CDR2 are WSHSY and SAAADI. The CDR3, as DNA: TGCGCCAGCGGTGGTCTCATTCCTTCCTCCTACGAGCAGTACTTC. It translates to CASGGLIPSSYEQYF.

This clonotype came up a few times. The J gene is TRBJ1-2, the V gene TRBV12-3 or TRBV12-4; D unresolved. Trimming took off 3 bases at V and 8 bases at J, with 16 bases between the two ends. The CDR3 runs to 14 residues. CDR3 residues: CASSLSESVRGYTF. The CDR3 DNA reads TGTGCCAGCAGTTTGAGTGAGTCCGTGAGAGGCTACACCTTC.

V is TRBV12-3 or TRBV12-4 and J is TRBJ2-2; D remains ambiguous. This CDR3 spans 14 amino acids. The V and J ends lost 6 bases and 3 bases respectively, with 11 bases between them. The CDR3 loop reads CASSQSWDTGELFF. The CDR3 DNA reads TGTGCCAGCAGCCAGAGTTGGGACACCGGGGAGCTGTTTTTT.

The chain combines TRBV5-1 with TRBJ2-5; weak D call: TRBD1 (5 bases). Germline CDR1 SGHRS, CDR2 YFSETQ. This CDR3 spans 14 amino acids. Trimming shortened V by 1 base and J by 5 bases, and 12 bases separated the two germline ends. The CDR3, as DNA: TGCGCCAGCAGCTTGTCAGGGCTTCGGGAGACCCAGTACTTC. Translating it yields CASSLSGLRETQYF.

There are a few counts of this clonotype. The CDR3 here is CAFQQGGIGGYTF. CDR3 DNA sequence: TGTGCCTTCCAACAAGGGGGGATCGGTGGCTACACCTTC. The V call is TRBV30, the J call TRBJ1-2; D is perhaps TRBD1 (6 bases). CDR1 GTSNPN and CDR2 SVGIG come from the germline V gene (reference sequence). Trimming removed 7 bases from V and 7 bases from J, with 19 bases in between. CDR3 length: 13 residues. Complete variable domain (other parts from reference TRBV30 and TRBJ1-2): SQTIHQWPATLVQPVGSPLSLECTVEGTSNPNLYWYRQAAGRGLQLLFYSVGIGQISSEVPQNLSASRPQDRQFILSSKKLLLSDSGFYLCAFQQGGIGGYTFGSGTRLTVV.

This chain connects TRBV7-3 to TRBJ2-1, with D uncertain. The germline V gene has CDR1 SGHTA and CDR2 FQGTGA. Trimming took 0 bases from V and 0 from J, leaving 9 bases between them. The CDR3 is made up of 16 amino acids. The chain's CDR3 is CASSLTGGRSYNEQFF. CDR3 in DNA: TGTGCCAGCAGCTTAACCGGCGGTCGCTCCTACAATGAGCAGTTCTTC.

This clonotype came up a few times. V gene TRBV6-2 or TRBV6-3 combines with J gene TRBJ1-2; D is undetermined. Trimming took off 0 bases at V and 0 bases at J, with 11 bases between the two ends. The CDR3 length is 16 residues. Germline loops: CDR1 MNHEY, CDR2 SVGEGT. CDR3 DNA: TGTGCCAGCAGTTACTCGTCGGGATTTACTAACTATGGCTACACCTTC. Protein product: CASSYSSGFTNYGYTF.

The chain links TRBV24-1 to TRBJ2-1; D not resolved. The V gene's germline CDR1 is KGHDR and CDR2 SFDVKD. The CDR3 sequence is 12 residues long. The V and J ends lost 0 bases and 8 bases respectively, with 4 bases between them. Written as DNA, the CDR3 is TGTGCCACCAGTGATTTGCACTATGAGCAGTTCTTC. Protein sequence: CATSDLHYEQFF.

CDR3 loop: CATGTGRTDTQYF. The DNA for the CDR3 is TGTGCCACCGGGACAGGGAGAACAGATACGCAGTATTTT. The genes are TRBV7-2 and TRBJ2-3, with 9 bases identical to TRBD1. This CDR3 has 13 amino acids. J lost 3 bases, V lost 10 bases, and 5 bases had no gene match. From germline, CDR1 is SGHTA and CDR2 FQGNSA.

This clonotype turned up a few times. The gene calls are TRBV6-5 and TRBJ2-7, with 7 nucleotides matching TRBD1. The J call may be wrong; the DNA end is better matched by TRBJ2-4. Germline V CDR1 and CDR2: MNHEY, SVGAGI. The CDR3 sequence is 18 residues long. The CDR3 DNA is TGTGCCAGCAGTTACCCACAGGGGTCCCTCCCCCTACTCAACATTCAGTACTTC. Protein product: CASSYPQGSLPLLNIQYF.